Below are 22 T cell receptor beta chains sequenced from a single sample in a study of metastatic and nonmetastatic thyroid tumors. TCRdb reanalyzed the PCR reads with MiXCR. The profile shows over 25,000 clones, around 7.4% of them singletons. The entire patient cohort was treatment-naive prior to thyroid surgery. Source material: blood. These receptors came from a female donor with papillary thyroid cancer or a benign thyroid nodule (not recorded which). Some clones in this sample may be carry-over from other donors' samples.

This clone was recorded many times. V usage is TRBV11-2 and J usage is TRBJ1-6, with 8 bases fitting TRBD1. The germline gives CDR1 SGHAT, CDR2 FQNNGV. The CDR3 contains 15 residues. The ends lost 5 bases at V and 11 bases at J; junction bases unmatched: 11. The CDR3 region is CASSLQGQGQPPLHF. CDR3 coding DNA: TGTGCCAGCAGCCTCCAAGGACAGGGTCAACCACCCCTCCACTTT.

Many counts were recorded for this clone. This rearrangement joins TRBV6-2 or TRBV6-3 to TRBJ2-1; D tentatively reads TRBD1 or TRBD2 (5 bases each). Germline CDR1 and CDR2: MNHEY and SVGEGT. The V and J ends lost 1 base and 7 bases respectively, with 14 bases between them. The CDR3 sequence is 15 residues long. Here the CDR3 DNA reads TGTGCCAGCAGTTACTTCGGGACGGAGCTTAATGAGCAGTTCTTC. Its translation: CASSYFGTELNEQFF.

This rearrangement joins TRBV7-6 to TRBJ1-1; D is unresolved. The germline V gene encodes CDR1 SGHVS and CDR2 FNYEAQ. V dropped 1 base and J dropped 1 base, with 7 bases sitting between them. CDR3 size: 14 residues. The CDR3 bases are TGTGCCAGCAGCTTAGGGTTCGCGAACACTGAAGCTTTCTTT. It translates to CASSLGFANTEAFF. The variable domain in full, with the rest retrieved from reference TRBV7-6 and TRBJ1-1, is GAGVSQSPRYKVTKRGQDVALRCDPISGHVSLYWYRQALGQGPEFLTYFNYEAQQDKSGLPNDRFSAERPEGSISTLTIQRTEQRDSAMYRCASSLGFANTEAFFGQGTRLTVV.

At least ten counts were recorded for this clone. The chain combines TRBV7-2 with TRBJ2-3, with D hard to call. The CDR3 length is 13 residues. CDR1 and CDR2 (germline): SGHTA, FQGNSA. Trimming removed 2 bases at V and 4 bases at J, with 7 bases between. In nucleotides, the CDR3 is TGTGCCAGCAGCTTAAGGAAGGCAGATACGCAGTATTTT. Translated: CASSLRKADTQYF.

The V and J genes are TRBV14 and TRBJ2-2; unclear D gene. Germline lookup yields CDR1 SGHDN and CDR2 FVKESK. With 1 base removed from V and 6 bases from J, the gap between germline ends came to 15 bases. The CDR3 loop spans 16 amino acids. CDR3 residues: CASSQVAGQKSGELFF. Here the CDR3 DNA reads TGTGCCAGCAGCCAAGTGGCAGGTCAGAAGTCCGGGGAGCTGTTTTTT.

This clone was seen repeatedly, ten times or more. CDR3 sequence: CSAAGQGTETQYF. Here the CDR3 DNA reads TGCAGTGCCGCTGGACAGGGGACGGAGACCCAGTACTTC. V gene TRBV20-1 combines with J gene TRBJ2-5, with TRBD1 matching 9 bases. V gave up 6 bases and J gave up 5 bases; unmatched junction bases: 7. The CDR3 sequence is 13 residues long. Germline V lookup: CDR1 DFQATT, CDR2 SNEGSKA (reference sequence).

This clone was picked up many times. The rearrangement joins TRBV7-3 to TRBJ1-2; no clear D gene. The CDR3 totals 17 residues. Germline lookup yields CDR1 SGHTA and CDR2 FQGTGA. V lost 6 bases and J 7 bases, leaving 27 bases between the germline ends. The CDR3 nucleotides read TGTGCCAGCAGTCCCGCCGCTGGAACCCCTCAACTGGGTGGCTACACCTTC. It translates to CASSPAAGTPQLGGYTF. Using reference TRBV7-3 and TRBJ1-2 for the parts outside the CDR3, the full variable domain is GAGVSQTPSNKVTEKGKYVELRCDPISGHTALYWYRQSLGQGPEFLIYFQGTGAADDSGLPNDRFFAVRPEGSVSTLKIQRTERGDSAVYLCASSPAAGTPQLGGYTFGSGTRLTVV.

This clone was seen ten or more times. This chain joins TRBV7-8 and TRBJ2-7; 9 nucleotides line up with TRBD1. Germline loops: CDR1 SGHVS, CDR2 FQNEAQ. The CDR3 has 14 residues. V lost 4 bases and J lost 4; bases outside the gene matches: 5. The CDR3 DNA reads as TGTGCCAGCAGCTCTCGGACAGGGGTGTACGAGCAGTACTTC. Translating it yields CASSSRTGVYEQYF.

The V call is TRBV27, the J call TRBJ2-1; D gene ambiguous. In germline, CDR1 is MNHEY, CDR2 SMNVEV (reference sequence). V was clipped by 0 bases and J by 7 bases, with 4 bases between them. The CDR3 runs to 12 residues. DNA of the CDR3: TGTGCCAGCAGTTTATCCTCAAATGAGCAGTTCTTC. Translating gives CASSLSSNEQFF.

With respect to this clone: A much larger clone lies a single base off, so this may be a read error. This rearrangement joins TRBV30 to TRBJ2-3, with D tentatively TRBD2 (6 bases). CDR3 length: 16 amino acids. V gave up 0 bases and J gave up 6 bases, with 19 bases separating them. Per germline, CDR1 GTSNPN and CDR2 SVGIG (reference sequence). The CDR3 region is CAWSVLAPRAWDTQYF. The CDR3 coding sequence is TGTGCCTGGAGTGTACTAGCACCAAGGGCATGGGATACGCAGTATTTT.

This clone was found many times. The gene calls are TRBV6-1 and TRBJ1-2; D not certain. Germline V gives CDR1 MNHNS, CDR2 SASEGT. With 2 bases removed from V and 4 bases from J, the gap between germline ends came to 8 bases. The CDR3 is 13 amino acids. The chain's CDR3 is CASSERRSYGYTF. The CDR3 DNA reads TGTGCCAGCAGTGAACGACGATCCTATGGCTACACCTTC.

This clone appeared many times. V is TRBV7-9 and J is TRBJ1-1, with D unclear. This CDR3 has 13 amino acids. Trimming pared 7 bases from V and 2 bases from J, leaving 11 bases between. The germline V gene encodes CDR1 SEHNR and CDR2 FQNEAQ (reference sequence). In DNA, the CDR3 is TGTGCCAGCAAAGACACCTCAAACACTGAAGCTTTCTTT. Its translation: CASKDTSNTEAFF.

This clone was counted many times. V usage is TRBV7-3 and J usage is TRBJ2-7; 9 bases fit TRBD2. J was trimmed by 5 bases and V by 1 base; bases with no gene match: 6. Looked up from germline, CDR1 is SGHTA and CDR2 is FQGTGA. CDR3 length equals 15 residues. CDR3 coding DNA: TGTGCCAGCAGCTTAATTCGGACTAGCGTCCACGAGCAGTACTTC. Translating it yields CASSLIRTSVHEQYF. Complete variable domain (other parts from reference TRBV7-3 and TRBJ2-7): GAGVSQTPSNKVTEKGKYVELRCDPISGHTALYWYRQSLGQGPEFLIYFQGTGAADDSGLPNDRFFAVRPEGSVSTLKIQRTERGDSAVYLCASSLIRTSVHEQYFGPGTRLTVT.

Points on this clone: A much larger clone differs by one base, so this may be a read error. The sample has other DNA sequences that encode this CDR3 too. V usage is TRBV20-1 and J usage is TRBJ1-4; D not resolved. The germline V gene encodes CDR1 DFQATT and CDR2 SNEGSKA (reference sequence). This CDR3 has 15 residues. The CDR3, as DNA: TGCAGTGCTAGAGAAGCGGCTTGGGATAATGAAAAACTATTTTTT. This codes for CSAREAAWDNEKLFF.

This clone showed up many times. Different DNA sequences within this sample yield the same CDR3. V and J are TRBV6-1 and TRBJ2-5, with D possibly being TRBD2 (6 bases). The ends were cut back, 1 base at V and 4 bases at J, with 19 bases in the middle. This CDR3 is 17 amino acids long. From germline, CDR1 is MNHNS and CDR2 SASEGT. CDR3 amino acids: CASSEGWAGPPRETQYF. DNA of the CDR3: TGTGCCAGCAGTGAAGGGTGGGCGGGGCCACCAAGAGAGACCCAGTACTTC.

Many counts were recorded for this clone. V is TRBV29-1 and J is TRBJ2-2; 7 bases agree with TRBD1. With 1 base clipped from V and 2 bases from J, the junction kept 7 bases outside the gene matches. The CDR3 contains 16 residues. In germline, CDR1 is SQVTM, CDR2 ANQGSEA. CDR3 coding DNA: TGCAGCGTTGAAGCCCGGGGACAGCGAAACACCGGGGAGCTGTTTTTT. Amino acids: CSVEARGQRNTGELFF.

Ten or more counts support this clone. The CDR3 nucleotides read TGTGCCAGCAGTACAGGGGGCGGGGGGGCCTACGAGCAGTACTTC. This sequence encodes CASSTGGGGAYEQYF. This chain connects TRBV28 to TRBJ2-7; either TRBD1 or TRBD2 may supply D (9 bases each). The CDR3 contains 15 residues. Germline V gene sequence: CDR1 MDHEN, CDR2 SYDVKM. V was trimmed by 5 bases and J by 2 bases, leaving 16 bases between them.

Many counts were recorded for this clone. The same CDR3 can be traced to other DNA sequences in this sample. The genes are TRBV20-1 and TRBJ2-5, with 11 bases lining up with TRBD2. This CDR3 region has 14 residues. Germline lookup yields CDR1 DFQATT and CDR2 SNEGSKA (reference sequence). The ends lost 4 bases at V and 3 bases at J; junction bases unmatched: 4. CDR3 protein: CSATGTSGEETQYF. In DNA, the CDR3 is TGCAGTGCTACCGGGACTAGCGGTGAAGAGACCCAGTACTTC.

This clone was counted at least ten times. The CDR3 loop reads CAIRVASGGAAQYF. CDR3 DNA sequence: TGTGCCATCAGGGTGGCTAGCGGGGGGGCGGCGCAGTACTTC. The chain combines TRBV10-3 with TRBJ2-7; 12 nucleotides match TRBD2. The CDR3 covers 14 residues. CDR1 and CDR2 (germline): ENHRY, SYGVKD. V dropped 6 bases and J dropped 9; count of bases not matched to a gene: 9.

This clone was picked up many times. Germline and junction disagree at one end, which may indicate a read error. The chain uses TRBV7-7 and TRBJ2-7; D is perhaps TRBD2 (5 bases). Germline V gene data show CDR1 as SSHAT and CDR2 as FNYEAQ (reference sequence). The CDR3 covers 14 residues. In DNA form, the CDR3 reads TGTGCTAGCAGCTTAGAGGGCGGAATCCGCGAGCAGTACTTC. Its translation is CASSLEGGIREQYF.

This clone was recorded many times. The rearrangement joins TRBV20-1 to TRBJ2-5, with 7 nucleotides matching TRBD1. This CDR3 has 16 amino acids. Germline CDR1 DFQATT, CDR2 SNEGSKA (reference sequence). V lost 1 base and J lost 1; bases outside the gene matches: 9. The CDR3 nucleotides are TGCAGTGCTAGAGTGGGCTCAGGGGGTGTCCAAGAGACCCAGTACTTC. Translated, it gives CSARVGSGGVQETQYF.

This clone has a count of ten or more. J is TRBJ2-7 and V is TRBV7-3, with a possible D match to TRBD1 (6 bases). Germline-derived CDR1 and CDR2 are SGHTA and FQGTGA. The germline V and J ends were trimmed by 6 bases and 6 bases, with 15 bases remaining between them. The CDR3 extends over 13 amino acids. CDR3 in DNA: TGTGCCAGCAGTCGAGGGGGAGTGGGCGAGCAGTACTTC. Its protein product is CASSRGGVGEQYF.